This record looks at one TCR beta chain sequence and its context. This clone was counted once. Its cognate antigen has yet to be identified. Base qualities are not at hand, and no much larger clone is one base apart. This sample is drawn from a study of blood T cell repertoires in COVID-19 (dated by TCRdb to 2018 to 2020). For the wider study: Collaborator samples came from the United States, Italy and Spain and covered acute and convalescent phases of COVID-19. The sample metadata nearly always contained a de-identified subject ID, COVID-19 status, age in years and sex. Where HLA class I and class II types were available, the types were taken from metadata supplied by the sample provider, not from assay-based typing. The repertoires were released in a freely available public database meant as a resource for research on the immune response to SARS-CoV-2. The prospective study material was composed of cDNA or gDNA derived from T cells, B-cell-depleted T cells, or PBMCs. Subjects who had been exposed to COVID-19, were actively infected with it, or had recovered from it provided the deeply sampled blood TCRbeta repertoires that made up the dataset. The samples were drawn from the first 160 participants of the ongoing ImmuneRACE study and from 1,200 or so subjects provided by 6 global collaborators. The paper as a whole reports these results and caveats: The quantity of clinical and demographic metadata differed by source and by participant and was supplied without curation.

The collaborating institutions used their own protocols to collect whole blood in K2EDTA tubes. For TCRbeta analysis, collaborators shipped samples as frozen whole blood, isolated PBMCs, or DNA extracted from either of those sample types. The immunoSEQ Assay, a bias-controlled multiplex PCR, was used to amplify TCRbeta CDR3 regions from genomic DNA. The authors processed their data as follows. Within the assay, amplification of reference gene primers was used to estimate how many nucleated cells each sample contained. To quantify the absolute abundance of each unique TCRbeta CDR3 rearrangement, sequence reads were collapsed and filtered. For each sample, productive Simpson clonality was calculated by taking the square root of Simpson's diversity index across productive rearrangements. TCRdb stores this immuneACCESS table with in-frame sequences only. Part of the clones is absent; in the studies checked, under half of the shortfall reflects unresolved V genes, and no reason is known for the rest. V and J calls and clone size are as listed in that table; D and trimming were resolved from the DNA. For this sample there are about 250,000 clones; 70% to 90% appear just once. The ten largest make up about 3% of the sample.

From V the trimming removes 1 base and from J it removes 2 bases, while the gene matches leave 9 bases of the junction unaccounted for. The germline V gene (reference sequence) specifies GTSNPN as CDR1 and SVGIG as CDR2. The CDR3 covers 16 residues, taking in both the cysteine and the phenylalanine. Only the CDR3 portion is preserved as DNA: 48 bases, with reading frame beginning at the first base. Recombination joined TRBV30 with TRBJ1-2, and 8 junctional nucleotides match TRBD1. Sequencing input: peripheral blood. The clonotype originates from a woman younger than 45 with active or convalescent COVID-19. The DNA is as follows: TGTGCCTGGAGTGCGGGGACAGGCCCTGGGAACTATGGCTACACCTTC. This encodes CAWSAGTGPGNYGYTF.